This TCR beta chain was identified during a study of blood T cell repertoires in COVID-19 (TCRdb year 2020). About the study as a whole: Collaborator samples came from the United States, Italy and Spain and covered acute and convalescent phases of COVID-19. The prospective study material was composed of cDNA or gDNA derived from T cells, B-cell-depleted T cells, or PBMCs. Where available, HLA class I and class II types were obtained from metadata supplied by the sample provider rather than from assay-based typing. The dataset comprised deeply sampled blood TCRbeta repertoires from subjects exposed to, actively infected with, or recovered from COVID-19. The repertoires were made available in a free public database intended to serve as a resource for research on the immune response to SARS-CoV-2. Samples were obtained from the ongoing ImmuneRACE study (first 160 participants) and from 1,254 subjects provided by 6 global collaborators. Sample metadata almost always included a de-identified subject ID, COVID-19 status, age in years and sex. Points the paper makes about the study in general: Clinical and demographic metadata were provided uncurated, with the amount varying by source and participant.

Whole blood was collected in K2EDTA tubes by collaborating institutions according to the institutions' own protocols. Collaborator samples were shipped for TCRbeta analysis as frozen whole blood, isolated PBMCs, or DNA extracted from either sample type. With regard to this clone: The antigen it binds to is not known. Base qualities were left out, and no much larger clone turns up one base away.

From the cysteine through the phenylalanine, the CDR3 covers 12 amino acids. CDR3 DNA is the only sequence kept; it has 36 bases, read in frame from the first base. CDR1 is given as SNHLY and CDR2 as FYNNEI, both from the germline V gene. V is shortened by 4 bases, J by 6 bases, and the region joining them spans 9 bases. TCRbeta CDR3 regions were amplified from genomic DNA using the immunoSEQ Assay, a bias-controlled multiplex PCR. On the authors' methods: Within the assay, amplification of reference gene primers was used to estimate how many nucleated cells each sample contained. Sequence reads were collapsed and filtered to measure the absolute abundance of every unique TCRbeta CDR3 rearrangement. For each sample, productive Simpson clonality was calculated as the square root of Simpson's diversity index over productive rearrangements. This is the immuneACCESS table as TCRdb keeps it, with only in-frame sequences that have V and J called. A part of the clones is gone; compared with another copy, unresolved V genes explain less than half, and the rest is unexplained. That table supplies the V and J calls and clone size; D and trimming were determined from the DNA. This sample has about 100,000 clones in its table, and more than 65% of those were observed once. The biggest ten clones account for approximately 30% of the sample.

The rearrangement joined TRBV2 to TRBJ1-1, with an unclear D gene assignment. This clonotype was sampled from an older man with active or convalescent COVID-19. What was sequenced was peripheral blood. The nucleotide sequence reads as follows: TGTGCCAGCAGTGCATCTGAGGCTGAAGCTTTCTTT. Its protein product is CASSASEAEAFF. Full variable domain (CDR3 extended with the reference TRBV2 and TRBJ1-1 proteins): EPEVTQTPSHQVTQMGQEVILRCVPISNHLYFYWYRQILGQKVEFLVSFYNNEISEKSEIFDDQFSVERPDGSNFTLKIRSTKLEDSAMYFCASSASEAEAFFGQGTRLTVV.